This entry is about one T cell receptor beta chain. Some clones are missing from TCRdb's copy, which holds only in-frame ones; the method was immunoSEQ multiplex PCR. The sample lists 130,000 or so clones; roughly 90% were seen once. The data derive from a study of control samples from healthy donors and cancer patients. This CDR3 comprises 13 residues. The V gene's germline CDR1 is LNHNV and CDR2 YYDKDF (reference sequence). V was cut by 6 bases and J by 7 bases, with 13 bases left in between. The chain has TRBV15 and TRBJ2-1; a weak D match, TRBD2 (6 bases). The clonotype was recovered from a woman aged 45 to 65 in good health. The sequencing input was blood. CDR3: CATRVRRENEQFF. In nucleotides, the CDR3 is TGTGCCACCAGGGTTCGGAGGGAGAATGAGCAGTTCTTC.